Below, one T cell receptor (beta chain) is given with its context. What it binds is not known. CDR3 length equals 15 residues. From germline, CDR1 is SGHDT and CDR2 YYEEEE. V dropped 1 base and J dropped 3 bases, with 12 bases sitting between them. The source of the sample is a study of molecular identifiers for immune sequencing clone quantification. Study at large: Replicates partitioned RNA from approximately 20,000 or 98,000 naive CD8 cells into five parts, sequencing four. Study-wide results and limits: Shared barcodes on identical TCR molecules could underestimate the sizes of highly expanded clones.

Previously described methods and listed TCR primers were used for bulk TCR libraries. TCRdb reprocessed the PCR reads with MiXCR, giving one entry per CDR3 protein. Of about 89,000 distinct CDR3 sequences listed, about 20% are singletons. Sorting defined naive CD8 T cells as CD8+CD4-CCR7+CD45RA+. The specimen sequenced was naive CD8+ T cells from blood, with Jurkat cell RNA spiked in. Subset: FACS-sorted CD8+CD4-CCR7+CD45RA+ naive T cells. The TCR originated in a human donor in good health. Some libraries in this study had Jurkat cell RNA spiked in. V and J are TRBV5-6 and TRBJ2-3; D is undetermined. The CDR3 loop reads CASSLRPRVTDTQYF. In DNA form, the CDR3 reads TGTGCCAGCAGCTTGAGGCCTAGGGTTACAGATACGCAGTATTTT.